This TCR beta chain is drawn from a study of cytomegalovirus exposure and HLA in healthy donors. The PCR ran on 60 Vbeta and 13 Jbeta primers. Repertoires were generated with immunoSEQ multiplex PCR, while TCRdb's copy carries only in-frame clones and drops some. The record lists about 160,000 clones, of which the ten most abundant hold 1% to 1.5%. Germline assignment: CDR1 SQVTM and CDR2 ANQGSEA. This CDR3 is 12 amino acids long. The V gene lost 5 bases and the J gene lost 4 bases, with 11 bases spanning the gap. Study conclusions and caveats: A prior analysis recorded that most TCR beta V segments were productive about 90% or about 30% of the time. Among the most significant clusters, several appeared linked to common viral pathogens in a later analysis. V- and J-gene trimming of TCR beta was linked (in a later analysis) to a missense DCLRE1C variant.

Regarding this clone: Its antigen is as yet unknown.

This chain connects TRBV29-1 to TRBJ1-2, with TRBD1 as a possible D gene (5 bases). Sequencing input: PBMCs. This sequence originates from a woman between 55 and 75 years old in good health and CMV-seronegative. CDR3 sequence (DNA): TGCAGCGTTTTCGGGGGGGGCTATGGCTACACCTTC. Protein product: CSVFGGGYGYTF.